This T cell receptor (beta chain) is from a study of T cell changes during pregnancy in multiple sclerosis. Sequenced by immunoSEQ multiplex PCR; TCRdb stores in-frame clones only, minus some. The sample records about 59,000 clones, around 92% being singletons. The V gene lost 0 bases and the J gene lost 7 bases, with 10 bases spanning the gap. This CDR3 is built from 15 residues. Looked up from germline, CDR1 is MGHRA and CDR2 is YSYEKL. The starting material was peripheral blood, obtained in the second trimester of pregnancy. The sequence derives from a female donor in good health, enrolled as a control in a pregnancy study. This chain connects TRBV4-1 to TRBJ1-6; D perhaps matches TRBD1 (6 bases). Here the CDR3 DNA reads TGCGCCAGCAGCCAAGATAAGGACAGAAATTCACCCCTCCACTTT. Protein sequence: CASSQDKDRNSPLHF.